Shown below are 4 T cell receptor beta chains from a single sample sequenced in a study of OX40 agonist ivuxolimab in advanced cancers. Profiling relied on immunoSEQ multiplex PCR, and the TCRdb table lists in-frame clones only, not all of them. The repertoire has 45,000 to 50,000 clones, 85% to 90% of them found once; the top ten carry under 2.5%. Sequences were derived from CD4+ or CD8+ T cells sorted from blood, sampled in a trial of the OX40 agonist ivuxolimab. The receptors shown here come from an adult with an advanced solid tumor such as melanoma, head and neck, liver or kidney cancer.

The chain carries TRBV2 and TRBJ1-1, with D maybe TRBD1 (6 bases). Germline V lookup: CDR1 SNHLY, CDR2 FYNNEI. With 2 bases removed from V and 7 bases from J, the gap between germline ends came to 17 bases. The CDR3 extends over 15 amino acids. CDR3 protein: CASSERPTGLGEAFF. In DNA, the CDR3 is TGTGCCAGCAGTGAACGTCCTACAGGGTTGGGTGAAGCTTTCTTT.

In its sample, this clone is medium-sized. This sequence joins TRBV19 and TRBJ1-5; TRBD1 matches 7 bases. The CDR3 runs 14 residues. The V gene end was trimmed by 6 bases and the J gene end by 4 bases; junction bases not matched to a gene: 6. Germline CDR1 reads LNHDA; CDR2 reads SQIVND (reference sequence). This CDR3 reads CASRARQGNQPQHF. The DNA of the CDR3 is TGTGCCAGTAGGGCCCGACAGGGTAATCAGCCCCAGCATTTT.

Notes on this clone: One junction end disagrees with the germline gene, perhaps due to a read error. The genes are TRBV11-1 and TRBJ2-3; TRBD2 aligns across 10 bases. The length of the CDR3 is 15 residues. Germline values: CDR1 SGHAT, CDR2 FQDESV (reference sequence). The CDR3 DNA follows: TGTGCCAGCAGCGTAGCGGGGGGAGGGACAGATACGCAGTATTTT. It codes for CASSVAGGGTDTQYF. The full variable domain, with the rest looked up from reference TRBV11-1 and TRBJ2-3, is EAEVAQSPRYKITEKSQAVAFWCDPISGHATLYWYRQILGQGPELLVQFQDESVVDDSQLPKDRFSAERLKGVDSTLKIQPAELGDSAMYLCASSVAGGGTDTQYFGPGTRLTVL.

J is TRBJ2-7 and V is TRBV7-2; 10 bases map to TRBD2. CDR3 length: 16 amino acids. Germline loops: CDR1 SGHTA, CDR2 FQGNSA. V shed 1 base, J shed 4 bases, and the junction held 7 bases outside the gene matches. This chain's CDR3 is CASSLGSSGSRYEQYF. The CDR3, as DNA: TGTGCCAGCAGCTTAGGGTCTAGCGGGAGTCGTTACGAGCAGTACTTC. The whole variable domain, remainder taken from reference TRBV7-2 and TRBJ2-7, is GAGVSQSPSNKVTEKGKDVELRCDPISGHTALYWYRQSLGQGLEFLIYFQGNSAPDKSGLPSDRFSAERTGGSVSTLTIQRTQQEDSAVYLCASSLGSSGSRYEQYFGPGTRLTVT.